Here is one T cell receptor (beta chain) with its context. Antigen specificity is unknown. This sample stems from a study of neoadjuvant nivolumab and ipilimumab in lung cancer. At the level of the study: Patients got nivolumab 3 mg/kg on days 1, 15 and 29; combination added ipilimumab 1 mg/kg day 1. Study conclusions and caveats: Higher pretherapy blood TCR richness went with higher resected-tumor richness. Compared with tumor-adjacent uninvolved lung, resected tumors showed greater richness and clonality. Pathologic regression was not significantly tied to TCR clonality.

Clones were sequenced by immunoSEQ multiplex PCR, and TCRdb holds only the in-frame ones, with some missing. The sample includes approximately 30,000 clones, roughly four fifths of them seen just once. V was cut by 0 bases and J by 4 bases, with 12 bases left in between. CDR3 size: 15 residues. The germline CDR1 and CDR2 sequences are SGHRS and YFSETQ. The material was tumor tissue, obtained after neoadjuvant nivolumab, alone or with ipilimumab, at or shortly before surgery. V gene TRBV5-1 combines with J gene TRBJ2-3; D is unresolved. This TCR was sampled from an adult with non-small cell lung cancer. The CDR3, as DNA: TGCGCCAGCAGCTTGGCCCTGGGGTTGCCAGATACGCAGTATTTT. As protein: CASSLALGLPDTQYF.